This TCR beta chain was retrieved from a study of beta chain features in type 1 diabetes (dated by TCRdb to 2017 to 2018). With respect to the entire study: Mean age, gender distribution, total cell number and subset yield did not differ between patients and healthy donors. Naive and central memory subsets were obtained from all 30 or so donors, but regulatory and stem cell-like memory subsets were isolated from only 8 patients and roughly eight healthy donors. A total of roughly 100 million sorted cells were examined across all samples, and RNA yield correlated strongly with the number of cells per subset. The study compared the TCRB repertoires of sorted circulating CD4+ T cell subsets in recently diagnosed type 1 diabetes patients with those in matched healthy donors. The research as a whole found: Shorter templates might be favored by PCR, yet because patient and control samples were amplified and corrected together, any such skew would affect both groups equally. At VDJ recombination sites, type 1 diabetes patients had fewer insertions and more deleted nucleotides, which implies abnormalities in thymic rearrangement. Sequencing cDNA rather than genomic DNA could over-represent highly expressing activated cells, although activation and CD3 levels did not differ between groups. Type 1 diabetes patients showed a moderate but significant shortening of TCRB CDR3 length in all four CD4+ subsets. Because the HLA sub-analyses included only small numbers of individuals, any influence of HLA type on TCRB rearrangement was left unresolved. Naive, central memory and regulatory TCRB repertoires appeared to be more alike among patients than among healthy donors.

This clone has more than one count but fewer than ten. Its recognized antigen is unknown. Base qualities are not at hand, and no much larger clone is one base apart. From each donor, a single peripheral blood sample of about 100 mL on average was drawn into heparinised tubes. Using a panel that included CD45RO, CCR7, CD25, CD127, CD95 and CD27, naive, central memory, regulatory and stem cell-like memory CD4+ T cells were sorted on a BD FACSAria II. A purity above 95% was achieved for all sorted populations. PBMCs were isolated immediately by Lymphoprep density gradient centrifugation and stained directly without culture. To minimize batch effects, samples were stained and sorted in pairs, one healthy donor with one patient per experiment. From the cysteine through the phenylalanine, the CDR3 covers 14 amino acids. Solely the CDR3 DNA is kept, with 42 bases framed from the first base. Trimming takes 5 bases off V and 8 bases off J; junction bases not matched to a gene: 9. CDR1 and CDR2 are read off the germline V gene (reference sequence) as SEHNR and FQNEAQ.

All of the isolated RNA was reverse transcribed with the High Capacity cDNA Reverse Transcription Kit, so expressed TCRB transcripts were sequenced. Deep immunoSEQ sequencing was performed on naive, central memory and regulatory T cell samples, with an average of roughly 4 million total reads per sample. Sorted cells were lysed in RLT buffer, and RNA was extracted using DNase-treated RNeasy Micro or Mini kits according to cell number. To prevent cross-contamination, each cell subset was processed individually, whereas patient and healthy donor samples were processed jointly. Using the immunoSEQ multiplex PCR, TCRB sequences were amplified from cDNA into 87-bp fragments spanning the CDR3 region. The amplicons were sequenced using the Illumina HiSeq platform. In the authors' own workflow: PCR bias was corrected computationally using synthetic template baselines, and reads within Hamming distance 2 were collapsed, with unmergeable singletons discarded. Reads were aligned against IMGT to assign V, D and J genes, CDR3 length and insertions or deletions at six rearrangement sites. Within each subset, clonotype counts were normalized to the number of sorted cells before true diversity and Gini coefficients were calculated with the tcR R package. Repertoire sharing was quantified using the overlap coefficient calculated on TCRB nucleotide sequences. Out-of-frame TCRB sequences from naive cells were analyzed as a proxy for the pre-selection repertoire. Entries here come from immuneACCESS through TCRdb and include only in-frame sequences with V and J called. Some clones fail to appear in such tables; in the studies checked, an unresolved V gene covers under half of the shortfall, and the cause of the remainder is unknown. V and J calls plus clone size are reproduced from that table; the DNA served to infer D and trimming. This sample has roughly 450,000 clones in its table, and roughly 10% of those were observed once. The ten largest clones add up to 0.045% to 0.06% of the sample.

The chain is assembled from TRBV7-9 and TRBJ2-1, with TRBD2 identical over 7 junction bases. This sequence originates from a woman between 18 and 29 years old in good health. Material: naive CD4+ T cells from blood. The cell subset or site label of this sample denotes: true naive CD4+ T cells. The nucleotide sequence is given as TGTGCCAGCAGCAACCCGGGGAGGGCCTATGAGCAGTTCTTC. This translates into CASSNPGRAYEQFF.